The rows below give T cell receptor beta chains drawn from one sample of a study of PD-L1 blockade in urothelial cancer. Libraries were prepared by immunoSEQ multiplex PCR; TCRdb keeps only in-frame clonotypes and omits some of them. The sample consists of approximately 120,000 clones, 86% of them appearing once. Sequenced here: PBMCs, sampled around atezolizumab (anti-PD-L1) treatment. The receptor source for this set is a man aged 50 or older with urothelial cancer. The CDR3 runs from the conserved cysteine through the conserved F or W. A D gene is named only where the DNA matches it firmly. Clone size is stated in some rows and not others, as once, few, many or a class when expanded.

d_call	clone_size	v_call	j_call	cdr3_nt	cdr3_aa
-	-	TRBV18	TRBJ1-2	TGTGCCAGCTCACCACCACAGGGAAATAAGGATGGCTACACCTTC	CASSPPQGNKDGYTF
TRBD2	-	TRBV30	TRBJ2-1	TGTGCCTGGAGTGTAGGTGTGGCTAGCGGGAGGAATGAGCAGTTCTTC	CAWSVGVASGRNEQFF
TRBD2	-	TRBV6-4	TRBJ2-5	TGTGCCAGCAGTGACTCCGCTAGCGGGAGGAACCAAGAGACCCAGTACTTC	CASSDSASGRNQETQYF
TRBD1	-	TRBV7-9	TRBJ2-3	TGTGCCAGCAGCTTTGGGACAGGAACAGATACGCAGTATTTT	CASSFGTGTDTQYF
-	-	TRBV19	TRBJ1-1	TGTGCCAGTAGTACCCTTGTAGGGGTGATATTTGGCCCTGAAGCTTTCTTT	CASSTLVGVIFGPEAFF
TRBD2	-	TRBV5-6	TRBJ2-7	TGTGCCAGCAGCAGAGCGGGAGGAGGACACGAGCAGTACTTC	CASSRAGGGHEQYF
TRBD1	-	TRBV6-1	TRBJ1-2	TGTGCCAGCAGTGAAGTCCCCGGACAGGGTTTCGGCTACACCTTC	CASSEVPGQGFGYTF
-	-	TRBV30	TRBJ1-1	TGTGCCTGGGTTACCTACGAGACTGAAGCTTTCTTT	CAWVTYETEAFF
TRBD1	-	TRBV9	TRBJ1-2	TGTGCCAGCAGCGTAGGACAGGGGGACTATGGCTACACCTTC	CASSVGQGDYGYTF
-	-	TRBV5-1	TRBJ1-2	TGCGCCAGCAGCCCTCGGGATATTTCTAACTATGGCTACACCTTC	CASSPRDISNYGYTF
-	-	TRBV5-1	TRBJ2-5	TGCGCCAGCAGCTTGGGCAGGGGAAACGGGGAGACCCAGTACTTC	CASSLGRGNGETQYF
TRBD2	-	TRBV27	TRBJ2-1	TGTGCCAGCAGTTGGACTAGCGGGAGCGGTGAGCAGTTCTTC	CASSWTSGSGEQFF
TRBD1	few	TRBV2	TRBJ2-2	TGTGCCAGCGGGGGACAGGGAGGGTCCGGGGAGCTGTTTTTT	CASGGQGGSGELFF
-	-	TRBV5-1	TRBJ2-1	TGCGCCAGCAGCCAATCGATTAAAGTGCCCGGGACAAGGGGACACAATGAGCAGTTCTTC	CASSQSIKVPGTRGHNEQFF
TRBD2	-	TRBV30	TRBJ2-1	TGTGCCTGGAGACTAGCGGGAGGGCCTAGGGATGAGCAGTTCTTC	CAWRLAGGPRDEQFF
TRBD1	-	TRBV6-5	TRBJ1-6	TGTGCCAGCAGTCGACAGGGGTTGAGTTCACCCCTCCACTTT	CASSRQGLSSPLHF
TRBD2	-	TRBV5-1	TRBJ2-5	TGCGCCAGCAGTTTGACTAGCGGGCGTTTGGAGACCCAGTACTTC	CASSLTSGRLETQYF
-	-	TRBV28	TRBJ1-1	TGTGCCAGCAGGGCCAGGAACACTGAAGCTTTCTTT	CASRARNTEAFF
-	-	TRBV5-1	TRBJ2-1	TGCGCCAGCAGCTTGACGGAGGCGCTGTACAATGAGCAGTTCTTC	CASSLTEALYNEQFF
TRBD1	-	TRBV30	TRBJ2-7	TGTGCCGCACCGGGACAGGGGGCGTACGAGCAGTACTTC	CAAPGQGAYEQYF
TRBD2	-	TRBV2	TRBJ2-3	TGTGCCAGCAGTGGGCGGGGACTAAGCGGGAGGACGGATACGCAGTATTTT	CASSGRGLSGRTDTQYF
TRBD1	-	TRBV9	TRBJ2-7	TGTGCCAGCAGCGGGGGGACAGGGGGCTTCCACGAGCAGTACTTC	CASSGGTGGFHEQYF
TRBD2	-	TRBV7-2	TRBJ2-5	TGTGCCAGCAGCTTAGCTACTAGCGTGAAAGAGACCCAGTACTTC	CASSLATSVKETQYF
TRBD1	-	TRBV19	TRBJ1-2	TGTGCCAGTACCACCCGGGACAGGGGTCTTACCCGCTATGGCTACACCTTC	CASTTRDRGLTRYGYTF
TRBD2	-	TRBV9	TRBJ2-1	TGTGCCAGCGGCCCTAGCGGAGATACTGAGCAGTTCTTC	CASGPSGDTEQFF